The clone carrying this T cell receptor (beta chain) was detected many times. RNA transcripts gave rise to amplified TCR beta CDR3 regions. HTBI primers were employed in a first-round RT-PCR of the TCR CDR3. TCRdb re-called the multiplex PCR reads through MiXCR, storing one row per CDR3 protein. The data hold hundreds of thousands of distinct CDR3 sequences, with 15% to 20% observed a single time. The data were obtained in a study of T cells in Graves' hyperthyroidism and ophthalmopathy. Diagnostic decisions used clinical symptoms, serum thyroxine and TRAb, thyroid ultrasound and orbital computed tomography. The CDR3 length is 15 residues. The V and J ends lost 6 bases and 4 bases, in that order; junction bases with no gene match: 9.

The sequence derives from a woman aged 18-30 years with Graves' hyperthyroidism. V gene TRBV12-3 or TRBV12-4 combines with J gene TRBJ2-5, with 9 positions matching TRBD1. The specimen sequenced was blood. CDR3 in amino acids: CASSPTGGTSETQYF. The CDR3 nucleotides are TGTGCCAGCAGCCCGACAGGGGGAACGTCAGAGACCCAGTACTTC.